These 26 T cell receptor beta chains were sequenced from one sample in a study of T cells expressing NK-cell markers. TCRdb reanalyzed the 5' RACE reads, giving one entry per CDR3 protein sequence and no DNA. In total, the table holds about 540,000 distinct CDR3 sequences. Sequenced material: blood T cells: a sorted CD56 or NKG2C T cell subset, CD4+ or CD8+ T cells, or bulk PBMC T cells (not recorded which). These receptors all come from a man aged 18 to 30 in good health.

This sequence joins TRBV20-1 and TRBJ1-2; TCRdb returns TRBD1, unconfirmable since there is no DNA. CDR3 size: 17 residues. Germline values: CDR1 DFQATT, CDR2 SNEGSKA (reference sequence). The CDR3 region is CSAIRGTVITTNYGYTF.

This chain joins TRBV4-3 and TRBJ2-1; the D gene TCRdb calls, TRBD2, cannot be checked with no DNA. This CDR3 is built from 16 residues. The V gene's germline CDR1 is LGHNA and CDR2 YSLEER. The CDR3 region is CASSQDLGGRADEQFF.

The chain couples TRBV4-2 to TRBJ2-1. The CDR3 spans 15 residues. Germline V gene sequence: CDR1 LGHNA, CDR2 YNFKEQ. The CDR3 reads CASSQDPGQNNEQFF.

The CDR3 here is CAISEWGLADYNEQFF. The rearrangement joins TRBV10-3 to TRBJ2-1; there is no DNA to check the TCRdb D call of TRBD2. CDR1 and CDR2 from the germline V gene are ENHRY and SYGVKD. The CDR3 sequence is 16 residues long.

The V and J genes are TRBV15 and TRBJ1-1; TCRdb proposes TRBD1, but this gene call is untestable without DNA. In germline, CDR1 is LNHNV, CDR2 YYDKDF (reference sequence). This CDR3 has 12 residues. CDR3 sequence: CATSGDRGEAFF.

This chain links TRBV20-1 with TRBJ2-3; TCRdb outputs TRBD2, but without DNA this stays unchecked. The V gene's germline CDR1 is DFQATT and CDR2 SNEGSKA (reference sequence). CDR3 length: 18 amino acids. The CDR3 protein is CSARDPWLAGLPTHTQYF.

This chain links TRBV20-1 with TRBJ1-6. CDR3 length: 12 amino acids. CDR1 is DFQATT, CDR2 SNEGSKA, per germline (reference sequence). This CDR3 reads CSARIPAGSLHF.

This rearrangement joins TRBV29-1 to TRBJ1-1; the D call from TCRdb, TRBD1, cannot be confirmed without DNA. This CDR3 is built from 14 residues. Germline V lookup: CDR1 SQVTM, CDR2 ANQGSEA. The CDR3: CSVNGRGRETEAFF.

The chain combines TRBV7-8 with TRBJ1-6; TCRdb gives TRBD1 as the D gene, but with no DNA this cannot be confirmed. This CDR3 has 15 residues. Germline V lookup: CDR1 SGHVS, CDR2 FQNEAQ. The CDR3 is CASSYLRQGGSPLHF.

This chain's CDR3 is CASRRGLGGYTF. The genes are TRBV9 and TRBJ1-2; TCRdb calls TRBD1, which cannot be checked without DNA. CDR1 SGDLS and CDR2 YYNGEE come from the germline V gene. The CDR3 consists of 12 residues.

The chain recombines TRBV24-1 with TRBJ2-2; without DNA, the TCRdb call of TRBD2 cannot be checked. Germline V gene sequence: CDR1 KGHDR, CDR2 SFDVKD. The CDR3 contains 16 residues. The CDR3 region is CATSDRGLAVTGELFF.

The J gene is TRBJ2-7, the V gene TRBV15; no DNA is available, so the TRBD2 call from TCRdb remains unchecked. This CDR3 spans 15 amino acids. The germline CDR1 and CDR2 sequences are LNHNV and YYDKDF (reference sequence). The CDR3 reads CATGPGLADSYEQYF.

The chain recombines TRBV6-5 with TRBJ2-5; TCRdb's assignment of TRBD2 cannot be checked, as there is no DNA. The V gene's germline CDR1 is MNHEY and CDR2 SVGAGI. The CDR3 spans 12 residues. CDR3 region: CASRGGGETQYF.

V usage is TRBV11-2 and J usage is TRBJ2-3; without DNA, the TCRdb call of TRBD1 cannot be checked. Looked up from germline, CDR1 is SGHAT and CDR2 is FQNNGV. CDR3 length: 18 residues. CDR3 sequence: CASSPTTGSRSSTDTQYF.

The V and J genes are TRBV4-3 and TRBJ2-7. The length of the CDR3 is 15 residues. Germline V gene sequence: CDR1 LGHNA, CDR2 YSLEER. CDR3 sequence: CASSQEVRESYEQYF.

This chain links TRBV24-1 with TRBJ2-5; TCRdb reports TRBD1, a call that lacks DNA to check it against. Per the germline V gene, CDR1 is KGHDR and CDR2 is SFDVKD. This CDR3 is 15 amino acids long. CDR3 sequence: CATSGETARQETQYF.

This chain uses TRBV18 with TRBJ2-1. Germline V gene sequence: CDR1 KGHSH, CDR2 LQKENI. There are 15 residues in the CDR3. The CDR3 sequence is CASSPGSASYNEQFF.

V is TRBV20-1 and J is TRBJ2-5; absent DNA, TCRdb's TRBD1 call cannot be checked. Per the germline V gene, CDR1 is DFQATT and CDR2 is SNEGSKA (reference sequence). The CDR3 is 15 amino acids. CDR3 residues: CSAHSGQTPQETQYF.

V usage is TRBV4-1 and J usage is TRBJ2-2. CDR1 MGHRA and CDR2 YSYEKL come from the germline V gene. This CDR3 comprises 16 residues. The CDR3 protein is CASSPLFGGNTGELFF.

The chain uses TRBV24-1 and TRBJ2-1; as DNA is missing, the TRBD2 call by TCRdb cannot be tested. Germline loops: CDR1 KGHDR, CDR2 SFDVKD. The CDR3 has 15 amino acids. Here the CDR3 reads CATSASWRVNNEQFF.

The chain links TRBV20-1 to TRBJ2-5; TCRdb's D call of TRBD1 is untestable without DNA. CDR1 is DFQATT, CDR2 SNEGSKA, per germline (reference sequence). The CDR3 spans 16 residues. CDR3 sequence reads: CSARGLRGREKGTQYF.

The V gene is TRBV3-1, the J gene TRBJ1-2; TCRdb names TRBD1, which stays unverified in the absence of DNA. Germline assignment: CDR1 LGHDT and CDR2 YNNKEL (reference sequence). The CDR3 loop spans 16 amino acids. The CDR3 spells CASSQDRIGDYYGYTF.

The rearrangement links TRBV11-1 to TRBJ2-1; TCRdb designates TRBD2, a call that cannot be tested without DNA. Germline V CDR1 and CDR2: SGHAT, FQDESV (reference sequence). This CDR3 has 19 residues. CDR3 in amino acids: CASSSRQLGAGAPYNEQFF.

The CDR3 loop reads CASSLEGGYGMNTEAFF. V usage is TRBV11-3 and J usage is TRBJ1-1; TCRdb lists TRBD1, though no DNA is available to test this call. Per the germline V gene, CDR1 is SGHNT and CDR2 is YENEEA. There are 17 residues in the CDR3.

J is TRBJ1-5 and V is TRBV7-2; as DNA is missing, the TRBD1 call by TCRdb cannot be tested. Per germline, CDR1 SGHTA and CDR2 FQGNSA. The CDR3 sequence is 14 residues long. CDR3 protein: CASSVRVYNQPQHF.

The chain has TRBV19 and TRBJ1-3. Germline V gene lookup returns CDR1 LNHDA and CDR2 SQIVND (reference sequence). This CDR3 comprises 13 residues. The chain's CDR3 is CASSEGSGNTIYF.